A single sample is the source of the 20 T cell receptor beta chains below, sequenced in a study of Graves' ophthalmopathy and Graves' hyperthyroidism. RNA transcripts provided the template for amplifying TCR beta CDR3 regions. The first-round RT-PCR employed HTBI primers together with the Qiagen OneStep RT-PCR kit. A multiplex PCR was then performed as the second round. TCRdb re-called the multiplex PCR reads with MiXCR, one entry per CDR3 protein. The table has over 500,000 distinct CDR3 sequences, approximately 22% seen once; the top ten hold around 6.5%. The sequenced material came from peripheral blood. These receptors all come from a woman in her late teens or twenties with stable Graves' hyperthyroidism. Some clones in this sample may be carry-over from other donors' samples.

Only a few counts were recorded for this clonotype. The chain couples TRBV7-8 to TRBJ2-5, with 10 bases fitting TRBD2. The CDR3 runs 16 residues. Germline V CDR1 and CDR2: SGHVS, FQNEAQ. The J segment lost 4 bases and the V segment lost 2 bases, leaving 7 bases of the junction unmatched. CDR3: CASSLSSSGRGETQYF. CDR3 bases: TGTGCCAGCAGCTTAAGTTCTAGCGGGAGAGGAGAGACCCAGTACTTC. The full variable domain, in which reference TRBV7-8 and TRBJ2-5 provide the parts outside the CDR3, is GAGVSQSPRYKVAKRGQDVALRCDPISGHVSLFWYQQALGQGPEFLTYFQNEAQLDKSGLPSDRFFAERPEGSVSTLKIQRTQQEDSAVYLCASSLSSSGRGETQYFGPGTRLLVL.

The chain couples TRBV7-2 to TRBJ1-1, with D possibly matching TRBD1 (5 bases). Germline V lookup: CDR1 SGHTA, CDR2 FQGNSA. The CDR3 length is 14 residues. Between the trimmed V and J ends, which lost 6 bases and 2 bases, there was a span of 13 bases. The CDR3 loop reads CASRTGPINTEAFF. In DNA, the CDR3 is TGTGCCAGCAGAACAGGTCCCATAAACACTGAAGCTTTCTTT.

There are many counts of this clonotype. V usage is TRBV25-1 and J usage is TRBJ1-1, with 7 bases identical to TRBD1. CDR3 length: 12 amino acids. With 3 bases clipped from V and 7 bases from J, the junction kept 2 bases outside the gene matches. Germline loops: CDR1 MGHDK, CDR2 SYGVNS. The CDR3 reads CASSDRGYEAFF. DNA of the CDR3: TGTGCCAGCAGTGACAGGGGGTATGAAGCTTTCTTT. The full variable domain, rest sourced from reference TRBV25-1 and TRBJ1-1, is EADIYQTPRYLVIGTGKKITLECSQTMGHDKMYWYQQDPGMELHLIHYSYGVNSTEKGDLSSESTVSRIRTEHFPLTLESARPSHTSQYLCASSDRGYEAFFGQGTRLTVV.

This clonotype was detected many times. One base away lies a much larger clone, so this may be a sequencing read error. The chain is built from TRBV24-1 and TRBJ2-5; the D gene is possibly TRBD1 (6 bases). Per germline, CDR1 KGHDR and CDR2 SFDVKD. This CDR3 region has 15 residues. The CDR3 loop reads CATSDLLDRQETKYF. CDR3 sequence (DNA): TGTGCCACCAGTGACCTACTGGACAGACAAGAGACCAAGTACTTC.

This clonotype occurred many times. The chain links TRBV13 to TRBJ1-2, with 8 bases lining up with TRBD1. The CDR3 is made up of 17 amino acids. Germline CDR1 and CDR2: PRHDT and FYEKMQ (reference sequence). V lost 5 bases, J lost 0 bases, and 11 bases stayed unmatched. Here the CDR3 reads CASSLLRDRRANYGYTF. CDR3 nucleotide sequence: TGTGCCAGCAGCCTACTCCGGGACAGGCGAGCTAACTATGGCTACACCTTC.

This sequence joins TRBV12-3 or TRBV12-4 and TRBJ1-2, with D hard to call. This CDR3 is built from 11 residues. With 0 bases removed from V and 6 bases from J, the gap between germline ends came to 2 bases. Written as DNA, the CDR3 is TGTGCCAGCAGTTTAGCTCATGGCTACACCTTC. Translated, it gives CASSLAHGYTF.

This clonotype has at least ten counts. The chain has TRBV10-3 and TRBJ1-2, with 9 positions matching TRBD1. CDR1 is ENHRY and CDR2 is SYGVKD in the germline V gene. CDR3 length: 15 amino acids. V was clipped by 8 bases and J by 6 bases; unmatched bases: 13. The CDR3 loop is CAISPGYRGQDGYTF. In nucleotides, the CDR3 is TGTGCCATCTCCCCGGGGTACAGGGGGCAGGATGGCTACACCTTC.

Turning to this clonotype: Being one base from a much bigger clone, this may be a read error. V is TRBV11-2 and J is TRBJ1-1; 8 bases map to TRBD1. The CDR3 covers 15 residues. V lost 5 bases, J lost 6 bases, and 11 bases stayed unmatched. CDR1 SGHAT and CDR2 FQNNGV come from the germline V gene. The DNA for the CDR3 is TGTGCCAGCAGCGACTCGGACAGGGTTCACTCTGAAGCTTTCTTT. The encoded protein is CASSDSDRVHSEAFF.

With respect to this clonotype: The junction shows a germline mismatch at one end, possibly a read error. CDR3 sequence reads: CASREGRETQYF. In DNA, the CDR3 is TGTGCCAGCAGGGAAGGTCGGGAGACCCAGTACTTC. V and J are TRBV6-1 and TRBJ2-5; D remains ambiguous. The CDR3 runs 12 residues. The V gene's germline CDR1 is MNHNS and CDR2 SASEGT.

For the CDR3, the DNA is TGTGCCAGCAGTTTATCCGCTGGGGGGCTAGCTTTCTTT. Protein: CASSLSAGGLAFF. The rearrangement links TRBV27 to TRBJ1-1; maybe TRBD1 (6 bases). Per the germline V gene, CDR1 is MNHEY and CDR2 is SMNVEV (reference sequence). This CDR3 comprises 13 residues. Trimming pared 0 bases from V and 10 bases from J, leaving 12 bases between.

This clonotype was seen many times. The genes are TRBV20-1 and TRBJ1-5; 9 positions agree with TRBD1. Germline loops: CDR1 DFQATT, CDR2 SNEGSKA (reference sequence). V lost 5 bases, J lost 5 bases, and 13 bases stayed unmatched. The CDR3 is made up of 16 amino acids. Here the CDR3 reads CSAPPGQGLSHQPQHF. The CDR3 DNA reads TGCAGTGCTCCCCCGGGACAGGGTCTTTCCCATCAGCCCCAGCATTTT.

There are many counts of this clonotype. This chain connects TRBV10-3 to TRBJ1-5, with 7 bases fitting TRBD1. With 6 bases clipped from V and 3 bases from J, the junction kept 5 bases outside the gene matches. Germline V CDR1 and CDR2: ENHRY, SYGVKD. The CDR3 length is 14 residues. This CDR3 is CAIRSDRVNQPQHF. CDR3 nucleotide sequence: TGTGCCATCAGGAGTGACAGGGTCAATCAGCCCCAGCATTTT.

This clonotype was counted once. The J gene is TRBJ2-2, the V gene TRBV9, with a tentative D call TRBD1 (5 bases). V gave up 0 bases and J gave up 0 bases, with 6 bases separating them. CDR1 and CDR2 (germline): SGDLS, YYNGEE. This CDR3 region has 15 residues. CDR3 sequence reads: CASSVGRANTGELFF. The DNA for the CDR3 is TGTGCCAGCAGCGTAGGCAGGGCGAACACCGGGGAGCTGTTTTTT.

There are many counts of this clonotype. V gene TRBV27 combines with J gene TRBJ2-5; 14 bases match TRBD2. The CDR3 spans 16 residues. Trimming at V came to 2 bases and at J to 5 bases, leaving 4 bases not matched to a gene. Germline values: CDR1 MNHEY, CDR2 SMNVEV (reference sequence). The CDR3 protein is CASSLGLAGGGETQYF. CDR3 nucleotides: TGTGCCAGCAGTTTAGGACTAGCGGGGGGAGGGGAGACCCAGTACTTC.

This clonotype showed up many times. The J gene is TRBJ2-7, the V gene TRBV6-1; TRBD2 aligns across 10 bases. The CDR3 runs to 15 residues. Germline V lookup: CDR1 MNHNS, CDR2 SASEGT. The J segment lost 6 bases and the V segment lost 7 bases, leaving 12 bases of the junction unmatched. CDR3 sequence (DNA): TGTGCCAGCATGCCCCCGGGACTAGCGTCGGGCGAGCAGTACTTC. As protein: CASMPPGLASGEQYF.

This clonotype was recorded at least ten times. V gene TRBV12-3 or TRBV12-4 combines with J gene TRBJ1-1, with a tentative D call TRBD1 (5 bases). V lost 7 bases, J lost 4 bases, and 16 bases lay in between. CDR3 size: 14 residues. CDR3 DNA: TGTGCCAGCACCCAGTTCAGGGTCGGCACTGAAGCTTTCTTT. Its translation: CASTQFRVGTEAFF.

This clonotype was observed many times. The genes are TRBV6-2 or TRBV6-3 and TRBJ2-5; 8 nucleotides match TRBD2. The CDR3 spans 16 residues. CDR1 and CDR2 from the germline V gene are MNHEY and SVGEGT. V lost 0 bases, J lost 3 bases, and 6 bases stayed unmatched. Written as DNA, the CDR3 is TGTGCCAGCAGTTACTCGGATAGCGGGGAGAAAGAGACCCAGTACTTC. Encoded protein: CASSYSDSGEKETQYF.

In this sample, this clonotype turned up many times. The conserved phenylalanine or tryptophan is not found at the CDR3 terminus, so this likely reflects a read error. The chain has TRBV12-3 or TRBV12-4 and TRBJ1-2, with 10 bases lining up with TRBD1. The trim removed 5 bases at V and 6 bases at J, leaving 3 bases unmatched. The CDR3 has 13 residues. This CDR3 is CASSPDRGHGYTS. CDR3 DNA sequence: TGTGCCAGCAGTCCAGACAGGGGGCATGGCTACACCTCC.

The chain recombines TRBV5-1 with TRBJ2-3; D is ambiguous. With 0 bases removed from V and 6 bases from J, the gap between germline ends came to 14 bases. The CDR3 totals 15 residues. Germline V lookup: CDR1 SGHRS, CDR2 YFSETQ. CDR3 in amino acids: CASSLAAMMVDTQYF. The CDR3 DNA reads TGCGCCAGCAGCTTGGCCGCTATGATGGTGGATACGCAGTATTTT.

The chain has TRBV15 and TRBJ2-7; 9 bases map to TRBD1. This CDR3 is 15 amino acids long. Unmatched junction bases numbered 9, after V lost 9 bases and J lost 0 bases. Germline V gene data show CDR1 as LNHNV and CDR2 as YYDKDF (reference sequence). The CDR3 spells CATTQDRGSSYEQYF. The CDR3 DNA sequence: TGTGCCACAACCCAAGACAGGGGGTCCTCCTACGAGCAGTACTTC.